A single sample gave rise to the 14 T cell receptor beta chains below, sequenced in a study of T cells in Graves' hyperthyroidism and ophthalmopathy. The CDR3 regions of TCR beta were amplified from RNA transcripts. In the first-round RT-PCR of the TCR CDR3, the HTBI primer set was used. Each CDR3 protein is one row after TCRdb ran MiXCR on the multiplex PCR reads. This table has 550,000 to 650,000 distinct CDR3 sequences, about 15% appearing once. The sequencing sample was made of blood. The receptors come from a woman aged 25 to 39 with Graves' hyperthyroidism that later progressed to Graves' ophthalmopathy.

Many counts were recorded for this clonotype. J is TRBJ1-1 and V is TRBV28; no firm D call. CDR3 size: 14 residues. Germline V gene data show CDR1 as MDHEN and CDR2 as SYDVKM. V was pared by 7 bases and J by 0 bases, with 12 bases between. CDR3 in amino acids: CASMWHSMNTEAFF. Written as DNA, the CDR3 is TGTGCCAGCATGTGGCACAGTATGAACACTGAAGCTTTCTTT. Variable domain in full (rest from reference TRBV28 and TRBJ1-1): DVKVTQSSRYLVKRTGEKVFLECVQDMDHENMFWYRQDPGLGLRLIYFSYDVKMKEKGDIPEGYSVSREKKERFSLILESASTNQTSMYLCASMWHSMNTEAFFGQGTRLTVV.

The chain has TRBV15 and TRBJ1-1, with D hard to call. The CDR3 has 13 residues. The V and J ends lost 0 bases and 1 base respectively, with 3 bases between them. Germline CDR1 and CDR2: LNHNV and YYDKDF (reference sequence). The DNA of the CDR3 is TGTGCCACCAGCAGAGAACAGAACACTGAAGCTTTCTTT. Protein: CATSREQNTEAFF.

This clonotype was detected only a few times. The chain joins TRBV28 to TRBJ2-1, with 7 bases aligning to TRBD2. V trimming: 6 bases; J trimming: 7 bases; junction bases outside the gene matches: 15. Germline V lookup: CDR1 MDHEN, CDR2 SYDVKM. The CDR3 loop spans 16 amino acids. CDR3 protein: CASSTRPGGGINEQFF. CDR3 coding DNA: TGTGCCAGCAGCACCCGTCCTGGGGGAGGGATTAATGAGCAGTTCTTC.

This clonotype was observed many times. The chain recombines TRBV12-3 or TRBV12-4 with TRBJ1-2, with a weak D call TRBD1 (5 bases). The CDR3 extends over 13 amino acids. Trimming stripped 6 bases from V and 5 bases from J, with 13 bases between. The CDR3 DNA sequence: TGTGCCAGCAGAGGGGCCACCCGTTATGGCTACACCTTC. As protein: CASRGATRYGYTF.

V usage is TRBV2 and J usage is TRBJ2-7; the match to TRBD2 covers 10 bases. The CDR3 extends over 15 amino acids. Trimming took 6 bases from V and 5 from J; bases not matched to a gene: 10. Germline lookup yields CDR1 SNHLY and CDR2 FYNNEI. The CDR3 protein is CASRLPIAGGNEQYF. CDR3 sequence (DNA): TGTGCCAGCAGGCTCCCCATAGCGGGAGGAAACGAGCAGTACTTC.

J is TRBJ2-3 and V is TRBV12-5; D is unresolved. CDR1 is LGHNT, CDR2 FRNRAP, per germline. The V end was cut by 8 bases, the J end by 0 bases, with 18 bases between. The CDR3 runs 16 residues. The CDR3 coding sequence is TGTGCTAGTTCCCCGCCTGGTCGGGCTAGCACAGATACGCAGTATTTT. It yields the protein CASSPPGRASTDTQYF.

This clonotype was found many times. CDR3 nucleotides: TGTGCCAGCAGTTTTGGACAGACTACGCAGTATTTT. It yields the protein CASSFGQTTQYF. V gene TRBV12-3 or TRBV12-4 combines with J gene TRBJ2-3; tentative D call: TRBD1 (6 bases). The CDR3 length is 12 residues. The V and J ends lost 3 bases and 8 bases respectively, with 9 bases between them.

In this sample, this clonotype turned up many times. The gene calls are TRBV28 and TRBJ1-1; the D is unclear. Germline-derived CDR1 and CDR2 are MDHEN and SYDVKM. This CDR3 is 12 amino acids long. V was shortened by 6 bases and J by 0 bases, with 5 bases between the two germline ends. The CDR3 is CASRSMNTEAFF. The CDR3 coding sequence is TGTGCCAGCAGGAGTATGAACACTGAAGCTTTCTTT.

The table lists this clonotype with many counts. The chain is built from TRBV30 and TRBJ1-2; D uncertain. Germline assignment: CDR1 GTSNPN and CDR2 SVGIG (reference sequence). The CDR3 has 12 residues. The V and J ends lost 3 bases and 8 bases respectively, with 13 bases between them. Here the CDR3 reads CAWRTPAEGYTF. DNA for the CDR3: TGTGCCTGGAGAACACCGGCCGAGGGCTACACCTTC. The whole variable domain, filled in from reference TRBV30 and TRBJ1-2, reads SQTIHQWPATLVQPVGSPLSLECTVEGTSNPNLYWYRQAAGRGLQLLFYSVGIGQISSEVPQNLSASRPQDRQFILSSKKLLLSDSGFYLCAWRTPAEGYTFGSGTRLTVV.

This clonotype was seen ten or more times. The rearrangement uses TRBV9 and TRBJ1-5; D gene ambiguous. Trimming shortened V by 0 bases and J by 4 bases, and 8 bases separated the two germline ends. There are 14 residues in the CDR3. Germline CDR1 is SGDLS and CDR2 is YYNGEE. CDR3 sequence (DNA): TGTGCCAGCAGCGTAGGTAGCCAAAATCAGCCCCAGCATTTT. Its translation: CASSVGSQNQPQHF.

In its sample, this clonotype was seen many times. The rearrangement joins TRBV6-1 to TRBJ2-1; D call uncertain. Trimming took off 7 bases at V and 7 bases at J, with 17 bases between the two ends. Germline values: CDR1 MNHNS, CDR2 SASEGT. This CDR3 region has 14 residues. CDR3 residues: CASINGPNENEQFF. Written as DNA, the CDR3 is TGTGCCAGCATTAATGGGCCTAATGAGAATGAGCAGTTCTTC.

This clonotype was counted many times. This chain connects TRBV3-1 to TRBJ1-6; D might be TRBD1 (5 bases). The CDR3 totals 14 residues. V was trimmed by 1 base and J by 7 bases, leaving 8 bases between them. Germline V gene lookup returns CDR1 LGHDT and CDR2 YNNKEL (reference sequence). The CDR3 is CASSQGQINSPLHF. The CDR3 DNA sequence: TGTGCCAGCAGCCAAGGACAGATCAATTCACCCCTCCACTTT.

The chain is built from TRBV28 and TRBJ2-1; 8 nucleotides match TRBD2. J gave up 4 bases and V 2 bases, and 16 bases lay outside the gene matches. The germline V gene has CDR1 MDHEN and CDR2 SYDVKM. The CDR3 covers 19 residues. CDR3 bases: TGTGCCAGCAGTTTAAGGGCCCCCCTCCTAGCGGGCGCTTACAATGAGCAGTTCTTC. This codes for CASSLRAPLLAGAYNEQFF. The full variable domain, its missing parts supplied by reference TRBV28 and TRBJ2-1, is DVKVTQSSRYLVKRTGEKVFLECVQDMDHENMFWYRQDPGLGLRLIYFSYDVKMKEKGDIPEGYSVSREKKERFSLILESASTNQTSMYLCASSLRAPLLAGAYNEQFFGPGTRLTVL.

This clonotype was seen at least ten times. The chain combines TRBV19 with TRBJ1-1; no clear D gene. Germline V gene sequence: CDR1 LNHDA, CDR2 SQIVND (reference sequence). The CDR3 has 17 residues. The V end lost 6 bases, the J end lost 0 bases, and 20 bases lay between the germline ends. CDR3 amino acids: CASSSHRKGEVNTEAFF. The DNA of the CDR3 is TGTGCCAGTAGCTCACATCGGAAGGGAGAGGTGAACACTGAAGCTTTCTTT.